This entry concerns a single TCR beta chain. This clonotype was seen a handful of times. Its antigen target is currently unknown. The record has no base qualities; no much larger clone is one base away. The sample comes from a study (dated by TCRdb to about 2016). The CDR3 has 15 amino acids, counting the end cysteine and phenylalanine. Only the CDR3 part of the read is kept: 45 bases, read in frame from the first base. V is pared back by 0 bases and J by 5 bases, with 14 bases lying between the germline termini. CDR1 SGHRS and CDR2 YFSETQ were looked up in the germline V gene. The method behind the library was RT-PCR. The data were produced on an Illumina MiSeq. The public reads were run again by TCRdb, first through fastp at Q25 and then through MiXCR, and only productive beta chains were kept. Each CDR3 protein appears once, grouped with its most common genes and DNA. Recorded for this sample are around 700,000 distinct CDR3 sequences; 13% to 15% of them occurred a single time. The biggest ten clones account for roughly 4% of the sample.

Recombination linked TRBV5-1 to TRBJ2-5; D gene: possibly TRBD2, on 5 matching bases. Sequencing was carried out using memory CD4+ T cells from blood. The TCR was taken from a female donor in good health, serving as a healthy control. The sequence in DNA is TGCGCCAGCAGCTTGGAGCCTAGTACTAGTGAGACCCAGTACTTC. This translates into CASSLEPSTSETQYF. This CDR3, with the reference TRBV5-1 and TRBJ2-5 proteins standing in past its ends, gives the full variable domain KAGVTQTPRYLIKTRGQQVTLSCSPISGHRSVSWYQQTPGQGLQFLFEYFSETQRNKGNFPGRFSGRQFSNSRSEMNVSTLELGDSALYLCASSLEPSTSETQYFGPGTRLLVL.